This T cell receptor beta chain was retrieved from a study of human T cells and chemical hapten exposure. Findings and limits, study-wide: Relative to controls, expanded TCRs formed significantly more large CDR3 similarity clusters.

TCRdb reanalysed the RACE reads using MiXCR and keeps one entry per CDR3 protein. The sample records around 69,000 distinct CDR3 sequences, approximately 9.8% being singletons. This clonotype was detected only once. Antigen unknown. This could be a read error, since a much larger clone is one nucleotide away. As to time point: patch test 1, 2 weeks after DPC sensitization. Sample treatment: therapeutic diphenylcyclopropenone sensitization with weekly scalp DPC. Each patch test followed a blood draw. Germline V CDR1 and CDR2: MNHNY, SVGAGI (reference sequence). Trimming took 10 bases from V and 1 from J, leaving 24 bases between them. The CDR3 runs to 17 residues.

The TCR sequence derives from a woman aged 40 to 55 with alopecia areata. Some clones in this sample may be carry-over from other donors' samples. Sequencing used whole blood, obtained in connection with sensitization to the hapten diphenylcyclopropenone (DPC). The J gene is TRBJ2-3, the V gene TRBV6-6; D possibly corresponds to TRBD2 (6 bases). The CDR3 DNA sequence: TGTGCCACCGGGGCAGGGAGGTTGAATTCAGGCACAGATACGCAGTATTTT. Its protein is CATGAGRLNSGTDTQYF.